The present TCR beta chain was sequenced within a study of T cells after yellow fever vaccination. One entry per CDR3 protein results from TCRdb running MiXCR on the 5' RACE reads. The data contain 450,000 to 650,000 distinct CDR3 sequences, about 13% of them singletons. The CDR3 covers 18 residues. Trimming stripped 4 bases from V and 1 base from J, with 22 bases between. CDR1 and CDR2 from the germline V gene are ENHRY and SYGVKD. The sequence derives from a young man who received the YFV17D yellow fever vaccine. V gene TRBV10-3 combines with J gene TRBJ2-5; maybe TRBD2 (7 bases). The starting material was PBMCs, obtained on the day of the yellow fever booster vaccination. CDR3 sequence reads: CAISAVTSKGGSQETQYF. Written as DNA, the CDR3 is TGTGCCATCAGTGCCGTTACATCAAAGGGGGGGTCCCAAGAGACCCAGTACTTC.